The T cell receptor (beta chain) under discussion was sequenced for a study of T cell responses to AZD1222 COVID-19 vaccine. Study at large: The analysis combined second doses at about 4 or about 12 weeks.

Clones were sequenced by immunoSEQ multiplex PCR, and TCRdb holds only the in-frame ones, with some missing. Among under 100,000 clones listed, approximately 86% were seen once. This CDR3 has 10 residues. Looked up from germline, CDR1 is LNHDA and CDR2 is SQIVND (reference sequence). The ends were cut back, 8 bases at V and 10 bases at J, with 9 bases in the middle. The study, taken as a whole, reports: Two doses of AZD1222 preceded a rise in Spike-specific TCR breadth and depth. Recipients of AZD1222 seropositive at baseline numbered only 5 to 7. Reportedly, nearly half the spike-specific TCRs target unmutated variant regions.

Regarding this clone: Its antigen is undetermined.

The starting material was peripheral blood, obtained on day 0 of AZD1222 vaccination. The J gene is TRBJ2-1, the V gene TRBV19; perhaps TRBD2 as D (6 bases). The sequence was obtained from an adult in good health. The CDR3 DNA follows: TGTGCCAGTGGGGACTTCGAGCAGTTCTTC. This gives the protein CASGDFEQFF.